This TCR beta chain was recovered during a study of blood T cell repertoires in COVID-19. On the study more broadly: Acute and convalescent COVID-19 specimens originated in the United States, Italy and Spain.

Source study methods: From reference gene primer amplification, estimates of nucleated cell counts were derived. Profiled with immunoSEQ multiplex PCR; TCRdb holds only in-frame clones, not every one. V, J and clone size derive from that table, while D and trimming were established from the DNA sequence. The data contain some 78,000 clones, 84% of them singletons. The table lists this clone with a count of one. Germline CDR1 SGHRS, CDR2 YFSETQ. V was cut by 0 bases and J by 3 bases, with 8 bases left in between. The CDR3 has 14 residues. The TCR originated in a man in his forties or fifties with acute or convalescent COVID-19. Sequenced material: peripheral blood. The chain employs TRBV5-1 and TRBJ2-3, with D possibly matching TRBD2 (6 bases). CDR3 sequence reads: CASSLGTKTDTQYF. The CDR3 DNA sequence: TGCGCCAGCAGCTTGGGGACTAAGACAGATACGCAGTATTTT.